A selection of T cell receptor beta chains follows, all from one sample in a study of T-cell reconstitution after alpha-beta-depleted transplantation in children. In TCRdb, the PCR reads were re-called with MiXCR into one record per CDR3 protein. The data show tens of thousands of distinct CDR3 sequences, about 5% seen once. The input for sequencing was PBMCs, mostly from graft donor cells, taken 60 days after TCRalphabeta/CD19-depleted stem cell transplant. Source of these receptors: a female patient aged 2-10 years who had a stem cell transplant for aplastic anemia, so the T cells may come from the graft donor. Each CDR3 is given with its conserved first and last residue.

j_call,v_call,cdr3_length,cdr3_aa
TRBJ1-4,TRBV7-9,14,CASSPPGAGEKLFF
TRBJ1-2,TRBV28,13,CASRIGTGGGYTF
TRBJ1-2,TRBV6-2/TRBV6-3,15,CASSYQWDSLYGYTF
TRBJ2-7,TRBV5-1,18,CASSLPGSGRFPLVEQYF
TRBJ2-2,TRBV5-1,18,CASSSGAAVQTGTGELFF
TRBJ1-4,TRBV7-6,17,CASSLEGSGPRGVELFF
TRBJ1-4,TRBV20-1,14,CSARDRGRGEKLFF
TRBJ2-3,TRBV4-2,16,CASSQDGLAGSDTQYF
TRBJ1-2,TRBV18,15,CASSFYKDRGLGYTF
TRBJ2-2,TRBV18,15,CASSQTGENTGELFF
TRBJ2-6,TRBV18,14,CASSQGSGANVLTF
TRBJ1-1,TRBV2,14,CASEFGGMNTEAFF
TRBJ1-2,TRBV7-2,15,CASSLAGDRDYGYTF
TRBJ2-7,TRBV29-1,13,CSVPGQGSDEQYF
TRBJ1-1,TRBV18,13,CASSTSRETEAFF
TRBJ2-3,TRBV7-9,14,CASSLGTNTDTQYF
TRBJ2-1,TRBV7-7,13,CASSTGQYNEQFF
TRBJ2-1,TRBV18,12,CASSLMGNEQFF
TRBJ2-7,TRBV7-9,15,CASSLGLTSSYEQYF
TRBJ2-7,TRBV7-2,16,CASSLGGSGSSYEQYF
TRBJ2-1,TRBV6-1,14,CASSEVLAGGPFLF
TRBJ2-1,TRBV11-2,13,CASNNNRDAEQFF